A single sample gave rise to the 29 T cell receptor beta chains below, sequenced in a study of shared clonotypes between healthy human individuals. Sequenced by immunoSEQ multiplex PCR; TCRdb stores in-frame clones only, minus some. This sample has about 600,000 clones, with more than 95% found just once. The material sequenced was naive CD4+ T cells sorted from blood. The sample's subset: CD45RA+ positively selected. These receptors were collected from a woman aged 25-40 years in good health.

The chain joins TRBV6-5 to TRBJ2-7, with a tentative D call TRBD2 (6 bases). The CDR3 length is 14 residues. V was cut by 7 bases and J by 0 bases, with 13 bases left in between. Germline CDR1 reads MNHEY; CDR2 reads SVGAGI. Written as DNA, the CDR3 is TGTGCCAGCACCGCGGGACTCCACTCCTACGAGCAGTACTTC. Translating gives CASTAGLHSYEQYF.

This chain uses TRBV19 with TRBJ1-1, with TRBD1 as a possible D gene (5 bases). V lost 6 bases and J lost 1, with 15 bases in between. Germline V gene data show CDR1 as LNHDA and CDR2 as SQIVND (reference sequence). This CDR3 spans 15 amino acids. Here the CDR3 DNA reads TGTGCCAGTAGAACGGGAACCCAGGGGAACACTGAAGCTTTCTTT. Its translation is CASRTGTQGNTEAFF.

CDR3 in amino acids: CASSDRFKQGAAGELFF. Written as DNA, the CDR3 is TGTGCCAGCAGTGACCGTTTCAAACAGGGGGCCGCCGGGGAGCTGTTTTTT. The V call is TRBV6-4, the J call TRBJ2-2; 9 bases map to TRBD1. The J segment lost 6 bases and the V segment lost 2 bases, leaving 10 bases of the junction unmatched. Looked up from germline, CDR1 is MRHNA and CDR2 is SNTAGT. The CDR3 consists of 17 residues.

CDR3 bases: TGTGCCAGCAGTGAAGACAGGGCAAACACCATATATTTT. As protein: CASSEDRANTIYF. The V gene is TRBV6-1, the J gene TRBJ1-3, with TRBD1 as a possible D gene (6 bases). This CDR3 spans 13 amino acids. V lost 1 base and J lost 6, with 7 bases in between. CDR1 and CDR2 from the germline V gene are MNHNS and SASEGT.

CDR3 in DNA: TGTGCCTGGAGTTCCCCAGCGGGAGATCTCTACAGCTCCTACGAGCAGTACTTC. This gives the protein CAWSSPAGDLYSSYEQYF. This sequence joins TRBV30 and TRBJ2-7; 8 nucleotides agree with TRBD2. Germline loops: CDR1 GTSNPN, CDR2 SVGIG (reference sequence). The junction had 15 bases not matched to a gene; V was cut back by 2 bases and J by 0 bases. This CDR3 comprises 18 residues.

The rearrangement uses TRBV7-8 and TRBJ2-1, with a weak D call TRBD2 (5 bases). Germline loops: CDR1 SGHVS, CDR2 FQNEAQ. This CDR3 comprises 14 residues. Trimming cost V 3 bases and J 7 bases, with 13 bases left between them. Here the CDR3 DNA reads TGTGCCAGCAGCTTGGGTGGGAGTCGGAATGAGCAGTTCTTC. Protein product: CASSLGGSRNEQFF.

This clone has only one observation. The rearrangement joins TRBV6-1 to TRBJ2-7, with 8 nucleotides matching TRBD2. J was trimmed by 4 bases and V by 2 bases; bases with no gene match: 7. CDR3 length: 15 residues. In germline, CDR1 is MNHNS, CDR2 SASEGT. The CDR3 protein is CASSEWGAGVYEQYF. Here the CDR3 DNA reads TGTGCCAGCAGTGAATGGGGAGCGGGAGTTTACGAGCAGTACTTC.

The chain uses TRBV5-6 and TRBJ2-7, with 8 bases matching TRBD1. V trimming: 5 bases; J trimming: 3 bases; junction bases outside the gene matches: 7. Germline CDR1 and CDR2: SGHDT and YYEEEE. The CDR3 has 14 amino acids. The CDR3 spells CASRPGDRNYEQYF. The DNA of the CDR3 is TGTGCCAGCAGGCCCGGGGACAGGAACTACGAGCAGTACTTC. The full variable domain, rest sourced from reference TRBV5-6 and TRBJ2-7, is DAGVTQSPTHLIKTRGQQVTLRCSPKSGHDTVSWYQQALGQGPQFIFQYYEEEERQRGNFPDRFSGHQFPNYSSELNVNALLLGDSALYLCASRPGDRNYEQYFGPGTRLTVT.

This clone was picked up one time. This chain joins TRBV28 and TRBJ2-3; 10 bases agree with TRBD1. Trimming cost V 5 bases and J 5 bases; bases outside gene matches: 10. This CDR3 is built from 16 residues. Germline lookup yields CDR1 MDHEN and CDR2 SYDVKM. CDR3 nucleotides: TGTGCCAGCAGTCCGCCGGGACAGGGGCTCGTAGATACGCAGTATTTT. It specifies CASSPPGQGLVDTQYF.

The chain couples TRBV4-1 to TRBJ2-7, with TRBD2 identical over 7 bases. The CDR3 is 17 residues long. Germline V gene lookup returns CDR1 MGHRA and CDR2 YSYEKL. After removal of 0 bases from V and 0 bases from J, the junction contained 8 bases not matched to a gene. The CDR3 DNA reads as TGCGCCAGCAGCCAAGATGGGGGGGGAACAATCTCCTACGAGCAGTACTTC. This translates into CASSQDGGGTISYEQYF.

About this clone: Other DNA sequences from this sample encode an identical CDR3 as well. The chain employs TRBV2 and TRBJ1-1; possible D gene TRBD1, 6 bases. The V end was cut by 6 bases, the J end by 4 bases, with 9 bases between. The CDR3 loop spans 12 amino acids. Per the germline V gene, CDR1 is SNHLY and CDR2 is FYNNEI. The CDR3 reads CASRGQSTEAFF. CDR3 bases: TGTGCCAGCAGAGGACAGAGCACTGAAGCTTTCTTT.

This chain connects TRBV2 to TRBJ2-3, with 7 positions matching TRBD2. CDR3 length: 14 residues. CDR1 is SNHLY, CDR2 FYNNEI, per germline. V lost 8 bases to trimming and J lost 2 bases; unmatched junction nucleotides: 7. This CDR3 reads CASCQRGSTDTQYF. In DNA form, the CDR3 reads TGTGCCAGCTGTCAGCGGGGATCCACAGATACGCAGTATTTT.

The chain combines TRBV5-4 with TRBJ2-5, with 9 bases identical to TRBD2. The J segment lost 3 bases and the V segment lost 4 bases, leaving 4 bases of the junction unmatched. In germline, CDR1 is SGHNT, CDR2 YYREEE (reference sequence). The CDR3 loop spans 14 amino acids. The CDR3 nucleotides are TGTGCCAGCAGCCCTAGGACTAGCGAAGAGACCCAGTACTTC. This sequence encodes CASSPRTSEETQYF.

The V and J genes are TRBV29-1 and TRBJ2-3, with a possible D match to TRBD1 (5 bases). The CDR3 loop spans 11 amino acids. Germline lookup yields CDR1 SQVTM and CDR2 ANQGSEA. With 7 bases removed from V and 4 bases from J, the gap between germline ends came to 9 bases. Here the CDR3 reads CSADSPDTQYF. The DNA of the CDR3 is TGCAGCGCCGACAGTCCAGATACGCAGTATTTT.

The CDR3 reads CASSEGLTIQETQYF. CDR3 DNA sequence: TGTGCCAGCAGTGAAGGTCTTACAATCCAAGAGACCCAGTACTTC. The chain recombines TRBV25-1 with TRBJ2-5, with D uncertain. Germline CDR1 is MGHDK and CDR2 is SYGVNS. Trimming cost V 2 bases and J 1 base, with 11 bases left between them. This CDR3 is built from 15 residues.

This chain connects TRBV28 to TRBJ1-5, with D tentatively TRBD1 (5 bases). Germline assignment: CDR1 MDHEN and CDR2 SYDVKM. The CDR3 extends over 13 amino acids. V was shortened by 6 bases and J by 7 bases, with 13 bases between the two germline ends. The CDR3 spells CASRRAGTQPQHF. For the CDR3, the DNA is TGTGCCAGCAGGAGGGCGGGGACGCAGCCCCAGCATTTT.

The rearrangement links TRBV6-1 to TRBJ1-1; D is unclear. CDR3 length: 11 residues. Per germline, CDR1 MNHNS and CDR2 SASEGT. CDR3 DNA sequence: TGTGCGCACGCGGTAAACACTGAAGCTTTCTTT. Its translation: CAHAVNTEAFF.

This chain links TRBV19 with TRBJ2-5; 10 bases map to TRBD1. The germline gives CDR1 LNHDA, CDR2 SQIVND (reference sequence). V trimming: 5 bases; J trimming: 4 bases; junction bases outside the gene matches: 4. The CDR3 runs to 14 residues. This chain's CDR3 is CASSGRTGGETQYF. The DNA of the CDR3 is TGTGCCAGTAGTGGACGGACAGGGGGAGAGACCCAGTACTTC.

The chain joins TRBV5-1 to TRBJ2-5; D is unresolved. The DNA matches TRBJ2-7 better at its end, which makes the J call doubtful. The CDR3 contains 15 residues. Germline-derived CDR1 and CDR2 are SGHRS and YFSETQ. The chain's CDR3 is CASRSTKGTSYEQYF. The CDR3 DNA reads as TGCGCCAGCCGATCAACAAAGGGCACCTCCTACGAGCAGTACTTC.

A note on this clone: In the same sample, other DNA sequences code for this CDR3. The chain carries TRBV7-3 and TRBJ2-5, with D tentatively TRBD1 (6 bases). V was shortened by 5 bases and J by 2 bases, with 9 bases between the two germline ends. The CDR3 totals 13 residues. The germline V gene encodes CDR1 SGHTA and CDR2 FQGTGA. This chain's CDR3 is CASSRDTQETQYF. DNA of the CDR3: TGTGCCAGCAGCCGGGACACACAAGAGACCCAGTACTTC.

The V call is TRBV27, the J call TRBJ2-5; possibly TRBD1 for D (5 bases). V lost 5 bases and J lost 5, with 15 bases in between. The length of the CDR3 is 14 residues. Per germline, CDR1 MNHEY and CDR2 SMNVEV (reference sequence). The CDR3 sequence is CASSMQGFRETQYF. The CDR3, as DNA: TGTGCCAGCAGTATGCAGGGTTTTCGGGAGACCCAGTACTTC.

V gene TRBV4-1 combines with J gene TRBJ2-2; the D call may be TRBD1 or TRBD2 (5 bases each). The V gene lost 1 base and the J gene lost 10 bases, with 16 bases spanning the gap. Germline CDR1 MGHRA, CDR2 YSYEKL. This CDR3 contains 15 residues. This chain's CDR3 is CASSQGGTPVEELFF. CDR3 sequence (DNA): TGCGCCAGCAGCCAAGGTGGGACCCCGGTCGAGGAGCTGTTTTTT.

The CDR3: CASSKRSGGYEQYF. For the CDR3, the DNA is TGTGCCAGCAGCAAACGGTCAGGGGGCTACGAGCAGTACTTC. This chain uses TRBV21-1 with TRBJ2-7; the table's D call of TRBD1 was not tested on the DNA. TRBV21-1 constitutes a pseudogene. CDR3 size: 14 residues.

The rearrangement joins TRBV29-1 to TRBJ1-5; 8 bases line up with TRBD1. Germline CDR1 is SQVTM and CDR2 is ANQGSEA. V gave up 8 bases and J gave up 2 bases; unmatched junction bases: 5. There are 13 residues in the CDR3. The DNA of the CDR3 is TGCAGCACCGCAGGGGGCCGCAATCAGCCCCAGCATTTT. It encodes CSTAGGRNQPQHF.

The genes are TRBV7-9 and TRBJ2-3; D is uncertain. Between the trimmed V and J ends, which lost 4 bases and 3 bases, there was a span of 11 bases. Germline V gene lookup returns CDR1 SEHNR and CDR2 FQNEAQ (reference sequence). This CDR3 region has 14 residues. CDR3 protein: CASSSKDVTDTQYF. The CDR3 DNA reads TGTGCCAGCAGCTCCAAGGACGTAACAGATACGCAGTATTTT.

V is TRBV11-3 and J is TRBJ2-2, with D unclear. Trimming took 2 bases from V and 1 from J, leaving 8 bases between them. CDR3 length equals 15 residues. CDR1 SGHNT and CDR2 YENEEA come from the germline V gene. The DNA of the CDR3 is TGTGCCAGCAGCTTATATTCTAGGAACACCGGGGAGCTGTTTTTT. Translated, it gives CASSLYSRNTGELFF.

In DNA, the CDR3 is TGTGCCAGCATTCCGGGGGGTGAGCGCGAGCAGTTCTTC. As protein: CASIPGGEREQFF. This chain links TRBV7-7 with TRBJ2-1; 7 bases agree with TRBD2. Germline loops: CDR1 SSHAT, CDR2 FNYEAQ (reference sequence). Losses at the gene ends were 7 bases for V and 10 bases for J; bases not matched to a gene: 10. The CDR3 is 13 amino acids.

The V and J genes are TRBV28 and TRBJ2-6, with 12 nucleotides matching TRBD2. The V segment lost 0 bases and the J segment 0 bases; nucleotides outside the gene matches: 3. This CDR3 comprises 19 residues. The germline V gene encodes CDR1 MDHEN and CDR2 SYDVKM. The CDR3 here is CASSLWTSGSRSGANVLTF. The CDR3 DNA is TGTGCCAGCAGTTTATGGACTAGCGGGAGCCGCTCTGGGGCCAACGTCCTGACTTTC.

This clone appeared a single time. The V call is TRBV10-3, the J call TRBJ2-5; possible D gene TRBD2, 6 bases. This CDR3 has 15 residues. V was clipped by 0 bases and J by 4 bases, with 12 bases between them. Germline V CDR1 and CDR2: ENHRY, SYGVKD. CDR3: CAISESAGRIETQYF. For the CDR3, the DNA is TGTGCCATCAGTGAGTCGGCGGGGCGGATAGAGACCCAGTACTTC.